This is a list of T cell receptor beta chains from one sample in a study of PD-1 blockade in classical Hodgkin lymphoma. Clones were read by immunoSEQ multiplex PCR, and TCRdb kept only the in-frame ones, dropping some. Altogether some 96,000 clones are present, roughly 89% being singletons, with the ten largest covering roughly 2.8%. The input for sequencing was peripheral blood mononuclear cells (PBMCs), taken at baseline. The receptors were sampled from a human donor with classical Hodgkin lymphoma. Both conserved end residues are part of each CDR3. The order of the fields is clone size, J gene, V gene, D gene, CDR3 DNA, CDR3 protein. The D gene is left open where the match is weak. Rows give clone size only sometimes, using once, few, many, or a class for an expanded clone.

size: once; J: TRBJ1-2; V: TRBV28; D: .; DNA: TGTGCCAGCAGCCCGCTAGGGGGGTGGGGCTATGGCTACACCTTC; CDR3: CASSPLGGWGYGYTF
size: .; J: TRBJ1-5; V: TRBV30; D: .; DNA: TGTGCCTGGAGTGTACTGAGGGGTAAGGAGCCCCAGCATTTT; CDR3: CAWSVLRGKEPQHF
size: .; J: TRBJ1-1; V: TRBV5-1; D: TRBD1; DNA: TGCGCCAGCGGGCGATCACAGGGGTTGAACACTGAAGCTTTCTTT; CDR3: CASGRSQGLNTEAFF
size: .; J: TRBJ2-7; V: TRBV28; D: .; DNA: TGTGCCAGCAGTCCCGGGGGCCCACCGCGATACGAGCAGTACTTC; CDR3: CASSPGGPPRYEQYF
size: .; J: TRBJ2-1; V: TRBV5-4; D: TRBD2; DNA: TGTGCCAGCAGCCCGGGGGGGTTCGCGAATGAGCAGTTCTTC; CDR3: CASSPGGFANEQFF
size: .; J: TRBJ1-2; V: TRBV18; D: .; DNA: TGTGCCAGCTCACCTGACGTCAACTATGGCTACACCTTC; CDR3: CASSPDVNYGYTF
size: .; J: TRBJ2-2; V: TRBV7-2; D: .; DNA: TGTGCCAGCAGCTTAAACGCTGACGCGAACACCGGGGAGCTGTTTTTT; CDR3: CASSLNADANTGELFF
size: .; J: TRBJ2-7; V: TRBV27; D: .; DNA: TGTGCCAGCCTCGGAAGGGGCGGGCAGGGGCACGAGCAGTACTTC; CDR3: CASLGRGGQGHEQYF
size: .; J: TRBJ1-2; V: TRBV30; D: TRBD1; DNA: TGTGCCTGGAGTGTAGGGGGGGGACAGGGGCGCTATGGCTACACCTTC; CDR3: CAWSVGGGQGRYGYTF
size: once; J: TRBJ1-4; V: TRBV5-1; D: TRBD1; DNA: TGCGCCAGCAGTCGAGACAGGGAGAGAACAAGGAATGAAAAACTGTTTTTT; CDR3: CASSRDRERTRNEKLFF
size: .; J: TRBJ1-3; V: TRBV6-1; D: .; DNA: TGTGCCAGTGACGAACAGGGATACTCTGGAAACACCATATATTTT; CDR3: CASDEQGYSGNTIYF
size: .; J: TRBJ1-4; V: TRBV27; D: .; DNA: TGTGCCAGCAGGAAGAGTTCGTGGGTTGAAAAACTGTTTTTT; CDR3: CASRKSSWVEKLFF
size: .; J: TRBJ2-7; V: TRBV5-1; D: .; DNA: TGCGCCAGCAGCGTGATGACTGACGCCTACGAGCAGTACTTC; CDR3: CASSVMTDAYEQYF
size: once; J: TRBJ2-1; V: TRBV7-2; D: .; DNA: TGTGCCAGCAGCTTAGTGTCTCCTAGGATCAGCAATGAGCAGTTCTTC; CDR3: CASSLVSPRISNEQFF
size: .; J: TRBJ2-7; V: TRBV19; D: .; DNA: TGTGCCAGTAGACCCGACGGGACCTACGAGCAGTACTTC; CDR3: CASRPDGTYEQYF
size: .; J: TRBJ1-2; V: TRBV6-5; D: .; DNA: TGTGCCAGCATAAAAGGGGCTCCCGATGGCTACACCTTC; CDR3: CASIKGAPDGYTF
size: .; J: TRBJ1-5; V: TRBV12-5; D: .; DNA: TGTGCTAGTGGTTTGGGTCGGCCCAATCAGCCCCAGCATTTT; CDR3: CASGLGRPNQPQHF
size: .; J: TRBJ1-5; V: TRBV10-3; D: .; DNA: TGTGCCTCCCGGACCGAGAATAGCAATCAGCCCCAGCATTTT; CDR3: CASRTENSNQPQHF
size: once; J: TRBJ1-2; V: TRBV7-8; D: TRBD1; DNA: TGTGCCAGCAGCCGCTCGGGACAGGGCAACTATGGCTACACCTTC; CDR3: CASSRSGQGNYGYTF
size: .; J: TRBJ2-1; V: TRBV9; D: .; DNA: TGTGCCAGCAGCGTAGTAGGAGGGCGCCATAACAATGAGCAGTTCTTC; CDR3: CASSVVGGRHNNEQFF